The 4 T cell receptor beta chains listed next were all sequenced from one sample in a study of blood T cells in healthy people across ages. PCR was performed a second time for about 7 to 12 cycles using a sample-barcoded 5' primer and a J-beta primer mix. TCRdb reanalysed the 5' RACE reads using MiXCR and keeps one entry per CDR3 protein. The table has 700,000 to 850,000 distinct CDR3 sequences, about 55% seen once. Sequencing input: blood. These TCRs come from a man of 80 years or more in good health.

The chain is built from TRBV20-1 and TRBJ2-7; D perhaps matches TRBD2 (5 bases). The V gene lost 0 bases and the J gene lost 0 bases, with 12 bases spanning the gap. Looked up from germline, CDR1 is DFQATT and CDR2 is SNEGSKA (reference sequence). The CDR3 consists of 15 residues. This chain's CDR3 is CSARDGLPSSYEQYF. CDR3 nucleotides: TGCAGTGCTAGAGATGGACTCCCGAGCTCCTACGAGCAGTACTTC.

This sequence joins TRBV6-2 or TRBV6-3 and TRBJ1-1, with D unclear. V lost 6 bases, J lost 6 bases, and 17 bases lay in between. Germline V gene lookup returns CDR1 MNHEY and CDR2 SVGEGT. The CDR3 contains 14 residues. The chain's CDR3 is CASRADEGSPEAFF. The CDR3 DNA reads TGTGCCAGCAGGGCTGACGAGGGCTCCCCTGAAGCTTTCTTT.

The chain has TRBV7-6 and TRBJ2-1, with 9 nucleotides matching TRBD2. V dropped 4 bases and J dropped 2; count of bases not matched to a gene: 3. Germline CDR1 SGHVS, CDR2 FNYEAQ. The CDR3 covers 15 residues. The chain's CDR3 is CASSSGTSPYNEQFF. CDR3 sequence (DNA): TGTGCCAGCAGCTCCGGGACTAGCCCCTACAATGAGCAGTTCTTC.

In this sample, this clonotype turned up a few times. The rearrangement joins TRBV5-6 to TRBJ2-5; TRBD2 might be the D (6 bases). The CDR3 consists of 15 residues. V lost 0 bases to trimming and J lost 2 bases, with 11 bases between them. CDR1 and CDR2 (germline): SGHDT, YYEEEE. CDR3 coding DNA: TGTGCCAGCAGCTTGGTCGGGGCGGGGCAAGAGACCCAGTACTTC. It is translated as CASSLVGAGQETQYF.